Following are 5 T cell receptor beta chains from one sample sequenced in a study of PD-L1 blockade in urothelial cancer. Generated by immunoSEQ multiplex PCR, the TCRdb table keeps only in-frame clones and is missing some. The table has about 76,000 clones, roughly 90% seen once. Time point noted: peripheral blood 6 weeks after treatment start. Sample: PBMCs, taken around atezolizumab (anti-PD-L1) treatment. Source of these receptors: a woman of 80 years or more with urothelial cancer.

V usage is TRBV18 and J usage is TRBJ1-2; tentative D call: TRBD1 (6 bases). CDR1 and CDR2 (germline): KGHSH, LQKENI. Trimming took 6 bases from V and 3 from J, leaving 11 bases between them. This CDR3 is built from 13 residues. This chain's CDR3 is CASSPTGDYGYTF. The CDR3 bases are TGTGCCAGCTCCCCGACAGGTGACTATGGCTACACCTTC. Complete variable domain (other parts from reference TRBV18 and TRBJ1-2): NAGVMQNPRHLVRRRGQEARLRCSPMKGHSHVYWYRQLPEEGLKFMVYLQKENIIDESGMPKERFSAEFPKEGPSILRIQQVVRGDSAAYFCASSPTGDYGYTFGSGTRLTVV.

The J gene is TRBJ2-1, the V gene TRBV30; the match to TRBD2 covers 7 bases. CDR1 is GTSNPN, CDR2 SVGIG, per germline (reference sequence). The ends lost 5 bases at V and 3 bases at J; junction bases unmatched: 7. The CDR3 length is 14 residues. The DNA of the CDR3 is TGTGCCTGGCAAACGAGCGGGGACTACAATGAGCAGTTCTTC. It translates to CAWQTSGDYNEQFF.

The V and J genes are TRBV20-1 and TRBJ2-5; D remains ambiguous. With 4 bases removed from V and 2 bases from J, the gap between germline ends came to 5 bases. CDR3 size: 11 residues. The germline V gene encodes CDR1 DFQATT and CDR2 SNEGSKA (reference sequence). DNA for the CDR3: TGCAGTGCTAATAGTCAAGAGACCCAGTACTTC. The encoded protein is CSANSQETQYF.

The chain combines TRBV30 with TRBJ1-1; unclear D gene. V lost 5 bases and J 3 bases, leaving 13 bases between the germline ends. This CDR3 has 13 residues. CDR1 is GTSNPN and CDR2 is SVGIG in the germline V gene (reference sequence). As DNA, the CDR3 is TGTGCCTGGTCCCCCCTCCGGGACACTGAAGCTTTCTTT. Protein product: CAWSPLRDTEAFF.

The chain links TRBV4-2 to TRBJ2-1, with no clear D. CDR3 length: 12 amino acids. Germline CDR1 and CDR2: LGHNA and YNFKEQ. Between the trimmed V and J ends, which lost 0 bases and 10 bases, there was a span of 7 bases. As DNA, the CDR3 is TGTGCCAGCAGCCAAGATCCTAAAGAGCAGTTCTTC. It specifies CASSQDPKEQFF.